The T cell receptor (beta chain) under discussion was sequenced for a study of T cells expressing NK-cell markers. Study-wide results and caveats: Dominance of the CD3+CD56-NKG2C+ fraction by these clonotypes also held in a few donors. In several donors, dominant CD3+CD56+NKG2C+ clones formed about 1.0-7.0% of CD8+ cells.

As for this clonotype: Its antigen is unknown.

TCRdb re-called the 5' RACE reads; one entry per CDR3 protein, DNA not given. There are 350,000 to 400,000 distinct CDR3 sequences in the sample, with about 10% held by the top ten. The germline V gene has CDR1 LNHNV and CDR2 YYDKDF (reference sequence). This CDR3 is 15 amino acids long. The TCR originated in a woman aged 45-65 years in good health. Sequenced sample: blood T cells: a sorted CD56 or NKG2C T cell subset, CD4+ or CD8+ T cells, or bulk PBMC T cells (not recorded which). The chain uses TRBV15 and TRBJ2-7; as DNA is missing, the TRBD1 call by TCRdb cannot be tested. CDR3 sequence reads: CATSPQTGGTYEQYF. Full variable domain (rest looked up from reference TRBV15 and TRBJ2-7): DAMVIQNPRYQVTQFGKPVTLSCSQTLNHNVMYWYQQKSSQAPKLLFHYYDKDFNNEADTPDNFQSRRPNTSFCFLDIRSPGLGDTAMYLCATSPQTGGTYEQYFGPGTRLTVT.